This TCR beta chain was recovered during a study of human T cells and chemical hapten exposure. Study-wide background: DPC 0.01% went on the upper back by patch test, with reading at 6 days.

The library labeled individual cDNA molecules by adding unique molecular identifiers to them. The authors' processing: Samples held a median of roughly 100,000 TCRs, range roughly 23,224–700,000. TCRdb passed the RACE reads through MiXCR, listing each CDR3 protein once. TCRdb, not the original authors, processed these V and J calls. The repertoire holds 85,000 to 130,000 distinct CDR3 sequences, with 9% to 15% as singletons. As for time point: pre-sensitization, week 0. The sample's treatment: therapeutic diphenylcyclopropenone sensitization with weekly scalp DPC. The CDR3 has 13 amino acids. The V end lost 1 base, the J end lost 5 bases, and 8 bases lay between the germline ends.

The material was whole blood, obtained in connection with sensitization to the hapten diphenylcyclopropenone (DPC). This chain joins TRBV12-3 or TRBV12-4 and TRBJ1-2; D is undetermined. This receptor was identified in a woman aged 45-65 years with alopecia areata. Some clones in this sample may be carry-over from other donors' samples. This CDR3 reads CASSLGNRYGYTF. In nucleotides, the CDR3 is TGTGCCAGCAGTTTAGGTAATCGGTATGGCTACACCTTC.